The sequence of this T cell receptor beta chain was determined in a study of blood T cell repertoires in COVID-19. Assay: immunoSEQ multiplex PCR; the TCRdb copy retains only in-frame clones and omits some. The sample carries 350,000 to 550,000 clones, 87% recorded once. Per germline, CDR1 SNHLY and CDR2 FYNNEI. The ends were cut back, 7 bases at V and 5 bases at J, with 14 bases in the middle. The CDR3 loop spans 13 amino acids. This sequence was found in a young woman with acute COVID-19. Sequencing input: PBMCs or T cells enriched from blood (not recorded which). V gene TRBV2 combines with J gene TRBJ1-2, with D unresolved. In DNA form, the CDR3 reads TGTGCCAGCATGGCCAGGTCAGCATATGGCTACACCTTC. As protein: CASMARSAYGYTF.